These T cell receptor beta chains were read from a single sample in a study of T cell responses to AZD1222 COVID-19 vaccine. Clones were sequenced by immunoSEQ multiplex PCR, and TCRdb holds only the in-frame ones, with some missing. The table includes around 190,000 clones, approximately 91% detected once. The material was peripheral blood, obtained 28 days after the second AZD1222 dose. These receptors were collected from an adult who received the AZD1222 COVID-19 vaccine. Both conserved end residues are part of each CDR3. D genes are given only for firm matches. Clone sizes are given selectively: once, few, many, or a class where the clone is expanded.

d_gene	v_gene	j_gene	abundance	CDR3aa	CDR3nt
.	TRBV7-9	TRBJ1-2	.	CASSRPRTDGTF	TGTGCCAGCAGCCGACCGAGGACCGACGGGACCTTC
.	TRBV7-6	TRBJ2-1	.	CASSLAGVLTYNEQFF	TGTGCCAGCAGCTTAGCGGGGGTTTTGACCTACAATGAGCAGTTCTTC
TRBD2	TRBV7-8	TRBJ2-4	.	CASSLKREGKNIQYF	TGTGCCAGCAGCTTGAAGCGGGAGGGCAAAAACATTCAGTACTTC
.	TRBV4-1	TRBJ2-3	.	CASSQFYAVQTSTDTQYF	TGCGCCAGCAGCCAATTCTATGCCGTCCAGACTAGCACAGATACGCAGTATTTT
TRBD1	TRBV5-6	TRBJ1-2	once	CASSFSRGIVYTF	TGTGCCAGCAGCTTCTCCAGGGGGATTGTCTACACCTTC
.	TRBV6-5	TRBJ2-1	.	CASTYGLSNEQFF	TGTGCCAGCACTTACGGTTTAAGCAATGAGCAGTTCTTC
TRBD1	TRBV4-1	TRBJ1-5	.	CASSQTDREYQPQHF	TGCGCCAGCAGCCAAACGGACAGGGAGTATCAGCCCCAGCATTTT
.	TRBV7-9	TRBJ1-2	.	CASSLNRDAGTF	TGTGCCAGCAGCTTGAACAGGGATGCAGGGACCTTC
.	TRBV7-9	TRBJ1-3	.	CASSPRGSGNTIYF	TGTGCCAGCAGCCCCCGCGGCAGTGGAAATACCATATATTTT
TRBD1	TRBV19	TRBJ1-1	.	CASSTDRWNTEAFF	TGTGCCAGTAGTACGGACAGGTGGAACACTGAAGCTTTCTTT
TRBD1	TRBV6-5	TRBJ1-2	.	CASSYSRTGGNGYTF	TGTGCCAGCAGTTACTCTAGGACAGGGGGAAATGGCTACACCTTC
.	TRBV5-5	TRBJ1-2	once	CASSLLQAGYGYTF	TGTGCCAGCAGCTTGTTACAGGCTGGGTATGGCTACACCTTC
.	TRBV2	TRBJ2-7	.	CASSLTTVSYEQYF	TGTGCCAGCAGCCTGACGACTGTCTCCTACGAGCAGTACTTC
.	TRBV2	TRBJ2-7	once	CASSEARVEQYF	TGTGCCAGCAGTGAAGCCCGAGTCGAGCAGTACTTC